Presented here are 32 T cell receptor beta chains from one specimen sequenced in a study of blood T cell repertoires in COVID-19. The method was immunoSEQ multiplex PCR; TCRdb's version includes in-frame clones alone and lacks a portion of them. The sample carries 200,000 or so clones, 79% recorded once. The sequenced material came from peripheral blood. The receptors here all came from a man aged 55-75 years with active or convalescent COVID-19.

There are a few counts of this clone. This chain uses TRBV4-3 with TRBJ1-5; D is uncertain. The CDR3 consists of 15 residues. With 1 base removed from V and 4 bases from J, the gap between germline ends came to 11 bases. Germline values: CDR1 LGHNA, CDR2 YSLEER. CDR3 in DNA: TGCGCCAGCAGCCAAGGGGTCGCGGGGAATCAGCCCCAGCATTTT. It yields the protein CASSQGVAGNQPQHF.

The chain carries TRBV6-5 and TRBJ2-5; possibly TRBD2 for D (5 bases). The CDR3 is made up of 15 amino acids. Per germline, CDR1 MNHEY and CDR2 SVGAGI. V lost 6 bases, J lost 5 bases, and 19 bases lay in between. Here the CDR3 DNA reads TGTGCCAGCAGATCACTAGGCGTGGGTTCGGAGACCCAGTACTTC. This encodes CASRSLGVGSETQYF.

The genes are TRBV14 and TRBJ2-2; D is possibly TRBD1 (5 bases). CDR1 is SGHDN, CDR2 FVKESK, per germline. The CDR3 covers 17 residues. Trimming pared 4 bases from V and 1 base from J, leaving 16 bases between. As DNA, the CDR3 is TGTGCCAGCAGCCCGTTCGGCTTCAGGGAGAACACCGGGGAGCTGTTTTTT. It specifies CASSPFGFRENTGELFF.

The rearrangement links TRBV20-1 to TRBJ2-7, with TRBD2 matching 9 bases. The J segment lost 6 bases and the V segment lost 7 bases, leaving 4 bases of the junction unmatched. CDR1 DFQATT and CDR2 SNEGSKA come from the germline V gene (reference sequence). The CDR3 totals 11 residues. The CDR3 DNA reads TGCAGTGGCGGTAGCGGGAGCGAGCAGTACTTC. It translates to CSGGSGSEQYF.

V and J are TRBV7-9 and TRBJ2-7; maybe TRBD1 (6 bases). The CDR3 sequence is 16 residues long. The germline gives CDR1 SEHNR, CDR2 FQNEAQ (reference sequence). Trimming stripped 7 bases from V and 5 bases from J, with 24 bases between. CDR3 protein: CASIPGTGQVSHEQYF. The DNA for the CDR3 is TGTGCCAGCATCCCGGGGACGGGACAAGTAAGTCACGAGCAGTACTTC.

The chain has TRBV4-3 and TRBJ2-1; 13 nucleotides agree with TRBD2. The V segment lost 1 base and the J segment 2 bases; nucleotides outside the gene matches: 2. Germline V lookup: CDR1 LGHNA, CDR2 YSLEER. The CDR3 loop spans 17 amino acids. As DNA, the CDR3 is TGCGCCAGCAGCCAAGGGGGACTAGCGGGAACCTACAATGAGCAGTTCTTC. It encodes CASSQGGLAGTYNEQFF.

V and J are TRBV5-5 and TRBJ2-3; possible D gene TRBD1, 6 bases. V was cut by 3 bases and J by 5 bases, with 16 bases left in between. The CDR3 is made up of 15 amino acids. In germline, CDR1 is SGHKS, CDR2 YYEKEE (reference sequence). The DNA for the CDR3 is TGTGCCAGCAGCTCGTACAGGGTTTCAGGAGATACGCAGTATTTT. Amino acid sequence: CASSSYRVSGDTQYF.

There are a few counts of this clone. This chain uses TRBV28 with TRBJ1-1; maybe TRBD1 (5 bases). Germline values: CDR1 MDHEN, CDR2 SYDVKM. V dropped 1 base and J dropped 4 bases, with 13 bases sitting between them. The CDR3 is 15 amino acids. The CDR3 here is CASSLFGRGSTEAFF. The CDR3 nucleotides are TGTGCCAGCAGTTTATTTGGGCGGGGGTCCACTGAAGCTTTCTTT.

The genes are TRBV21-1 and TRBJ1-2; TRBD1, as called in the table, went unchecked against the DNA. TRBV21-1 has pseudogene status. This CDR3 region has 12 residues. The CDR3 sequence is CASSRQGVGYTF. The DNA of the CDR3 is TGTGCCAGCAGCCGACAGGGTGTCGGCTACACCTTC.

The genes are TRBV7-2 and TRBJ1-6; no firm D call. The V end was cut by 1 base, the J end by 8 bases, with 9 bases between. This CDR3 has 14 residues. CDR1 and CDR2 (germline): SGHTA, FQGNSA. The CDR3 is CASSLVESHSPLHF. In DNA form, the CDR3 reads TGTGCCAGCAGCTTAGTGGAGAGCCATTCACCCCTCCACTTT.

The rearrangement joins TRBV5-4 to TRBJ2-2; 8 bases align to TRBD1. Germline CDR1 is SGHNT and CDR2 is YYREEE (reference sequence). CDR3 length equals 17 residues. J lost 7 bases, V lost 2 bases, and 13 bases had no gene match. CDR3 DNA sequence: TGTGCCAGCAGCTTTAATGTCCAGGGGGCAGCCAACGGGGAGCTGTTTTTT. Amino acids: CASSFNVQGAANGELFF. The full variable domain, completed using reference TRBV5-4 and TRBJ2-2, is ETGVTQSPTHLIKTRGQQVTLRCSSQSGHNTVSWYQQALGQGPQFIFQYYREEENGRGNFPPRFSGLQFPNYSSELNVNALELDDSALYLCASSFNVQGAANGELFFGEGSRLTVL.

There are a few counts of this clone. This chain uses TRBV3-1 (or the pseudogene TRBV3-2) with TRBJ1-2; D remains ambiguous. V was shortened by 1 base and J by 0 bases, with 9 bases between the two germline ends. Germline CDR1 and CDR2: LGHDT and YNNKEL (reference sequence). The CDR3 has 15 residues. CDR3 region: CASSQGTGTNYGYTF. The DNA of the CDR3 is TGTGCCAGCAGCCAAGGGACGGGGACTAACTATGGCTACACCTTC.

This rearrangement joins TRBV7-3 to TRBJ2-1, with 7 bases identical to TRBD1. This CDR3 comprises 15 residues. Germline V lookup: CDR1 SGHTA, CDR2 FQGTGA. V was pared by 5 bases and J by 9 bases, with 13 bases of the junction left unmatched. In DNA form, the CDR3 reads TGTGCCAGCAGCCTCAGGGGGTTGAGGGGGAGTGAGCAGTTCTTC. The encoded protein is CASSLRGLRGSEQFF.

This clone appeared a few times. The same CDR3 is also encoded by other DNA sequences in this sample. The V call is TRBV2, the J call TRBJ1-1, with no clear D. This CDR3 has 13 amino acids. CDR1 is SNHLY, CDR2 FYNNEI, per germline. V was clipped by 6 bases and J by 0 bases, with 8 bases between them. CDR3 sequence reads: CASSELMNTEAFF. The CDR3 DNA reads TGTGCCAGCAGCGAGCTCATGAACACTGAAGCTTTCTTT.

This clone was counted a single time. The DNA of the CDR3 is TGCAGCGTTGAAGAACAGGGAGATACGCAGTATTTT. It codes for CSVEEQGDTQYF. The chain combines TRBV29-1 with TRBJ2-3, with a weak D call TRBD1 (6 bases). Germline CDR1 SQVTM, CDR2 ANQGSEA. V shed 0 bases and J shed 5 bases, with 6 bases lying between them. This CDR3 has 12 amino acids.

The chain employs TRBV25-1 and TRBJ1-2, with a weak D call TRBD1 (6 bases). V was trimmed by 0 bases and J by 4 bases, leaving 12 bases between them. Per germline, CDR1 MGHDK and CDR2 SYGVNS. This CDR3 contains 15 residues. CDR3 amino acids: CASSEYGGGSYGYTF. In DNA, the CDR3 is TGTGCCAGCAGTGAATACGGGGGCGGGAGCTATGGCTACACCTTC.

In nucleotides, the CDR3 is TGTGCCAGCAGCCCCCTGGGCGAAAAACTGTTTTTT. It codes for CASSPLGEKLFF. This chain uses TRBV9 with TRBJ1-4; no firm D call. Trimming pared 4 bases from V and 8 bases from J, leaving 9 bases between. Germline CDR1 and CDR2: SGDLS and YYNGEE. There are 12 residues in the CDR3.

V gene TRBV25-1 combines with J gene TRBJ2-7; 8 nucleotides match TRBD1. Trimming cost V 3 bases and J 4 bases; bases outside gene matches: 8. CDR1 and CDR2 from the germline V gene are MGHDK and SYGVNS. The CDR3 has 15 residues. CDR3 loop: CASSDQRTGSYEQYF. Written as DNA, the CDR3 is TGTGCCAGCAGTGACCAAAGGACAGGGTCGTACGAGCAGTACTTC.

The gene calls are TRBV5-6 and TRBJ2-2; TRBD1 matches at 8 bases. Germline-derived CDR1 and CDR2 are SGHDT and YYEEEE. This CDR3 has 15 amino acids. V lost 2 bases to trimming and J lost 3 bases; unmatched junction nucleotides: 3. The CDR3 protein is CASSFPQGDTGELFF. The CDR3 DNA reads TGTGCCAGCAGCTTTCCACAGGGGGACACCGGGGAGCTGTTTTTT.

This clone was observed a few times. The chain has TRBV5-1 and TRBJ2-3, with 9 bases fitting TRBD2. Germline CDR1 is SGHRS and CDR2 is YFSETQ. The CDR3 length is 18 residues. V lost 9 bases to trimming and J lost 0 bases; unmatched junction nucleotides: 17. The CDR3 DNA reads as TGCGCCACCAAAAGAGGGGCTAGCGGGGTCTCTAGCACAGATACGCAGTATTTT. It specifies CATKRGASGVSSTDTQYF.

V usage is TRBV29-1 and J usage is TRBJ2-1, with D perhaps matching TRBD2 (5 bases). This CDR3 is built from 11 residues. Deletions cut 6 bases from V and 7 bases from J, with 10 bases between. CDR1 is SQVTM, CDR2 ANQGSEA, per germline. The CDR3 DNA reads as TGCAGCGTACGTGAGGGTAATGAGCAGTTCTTC. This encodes CSVREGNEQFF.

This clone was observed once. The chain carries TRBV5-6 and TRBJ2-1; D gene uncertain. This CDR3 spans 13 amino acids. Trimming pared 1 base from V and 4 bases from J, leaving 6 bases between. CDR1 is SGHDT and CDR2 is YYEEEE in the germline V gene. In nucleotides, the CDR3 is TGTGCCAGCAGCTTGACTATTTACAATGAGCAGTTCTTC. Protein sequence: CASSLTIYNEQFF.

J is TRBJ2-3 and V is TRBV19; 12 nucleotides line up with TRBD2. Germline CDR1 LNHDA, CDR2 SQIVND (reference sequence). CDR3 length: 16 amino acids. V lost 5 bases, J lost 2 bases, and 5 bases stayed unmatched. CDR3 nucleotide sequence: TGTGCCAGTAGTGCTAGACTAGCGGGAGTCACAGATACGCAGTATTTT. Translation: CASSARLAGVTDTQYF.

CDR3 region: CASRAHSGANVLTF. The CDR3 nucleotides are TGTGCCAGCAGAGCCCACTCTGGGGCCAACGTCCTGACTTTC. This chain joins TRBV2 and TRBJ2-6, with D unresolved. Between the trimmed V and J ends, which lost 6 bases and 0 bases, there was a span of 6 bases. This CDR3 has 14 residues. Germline V lookup: CDR1 SNHLY, CDR2 FYNNEI.

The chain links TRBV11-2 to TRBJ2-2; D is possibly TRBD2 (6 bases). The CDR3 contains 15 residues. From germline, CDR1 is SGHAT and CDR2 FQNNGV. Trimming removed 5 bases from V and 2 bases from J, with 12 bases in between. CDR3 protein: CASSPGTYNTGELFF. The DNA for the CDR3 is TGTGCCAGCAGCCCCGGGACTTATAACACCGGGGAGCTGTTTTTT.

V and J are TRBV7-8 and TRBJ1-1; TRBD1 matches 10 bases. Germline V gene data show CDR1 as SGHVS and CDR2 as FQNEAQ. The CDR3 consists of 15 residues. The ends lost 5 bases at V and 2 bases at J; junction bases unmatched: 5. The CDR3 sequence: CASSLRDRGNTEAFF. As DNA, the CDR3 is TGTGCCAGCAGCCTCCGGGACAGGGGTAACACTGAAGCTTTCTTT. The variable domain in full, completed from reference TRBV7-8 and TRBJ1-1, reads GAGVSQSPRYKVAKRGQDVALRCDPISGHVSLFWYQQALGQGPEFLTYFQNEAQLDKSGLPSDRFFAERPEGSVSTLKIQRTQQEDSAVYLCASSLRDRGNTEAFFGQGTRLTVV.

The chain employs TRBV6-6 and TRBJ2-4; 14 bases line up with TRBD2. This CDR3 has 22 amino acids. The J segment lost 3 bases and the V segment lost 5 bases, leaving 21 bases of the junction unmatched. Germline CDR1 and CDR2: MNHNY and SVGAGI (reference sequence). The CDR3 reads CASSHNRMTGTSGRVSKNIQYF. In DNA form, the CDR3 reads TGTGCCAGCAGTCATAACAGGATGACCGGGACTAGCGGGAGAGTTAGCAAAAACATTCAGTACTTC.

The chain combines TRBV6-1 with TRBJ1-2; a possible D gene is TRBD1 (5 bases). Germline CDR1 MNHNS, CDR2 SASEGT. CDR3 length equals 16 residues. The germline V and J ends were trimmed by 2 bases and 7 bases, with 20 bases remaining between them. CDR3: CASSEIRRVGRGGYTF. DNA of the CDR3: TGTGCCAGCAGTGAAATACGGCGTGTGGGGAGGGGTGGCTACACCTTC.

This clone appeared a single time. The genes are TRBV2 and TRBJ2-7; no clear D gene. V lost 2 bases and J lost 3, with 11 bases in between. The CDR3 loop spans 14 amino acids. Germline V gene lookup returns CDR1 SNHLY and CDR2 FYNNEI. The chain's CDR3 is CASSESVPGYEQYF. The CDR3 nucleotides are TGTGCCAGCAGTGAAAGCGTGCCCGGCTACGAGCAGTACTTC. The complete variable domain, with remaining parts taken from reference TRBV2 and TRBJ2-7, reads EPEVTQTPSHQVTQMGQEVILRCVPISNHLYFYWYRQILGQKVEFLVSFYNNEISEKSEIFDDQFSVERPDGSNFTLKIRSTKLEDSAMYFCASSESVPGYEQYFGPGTRLTVT.

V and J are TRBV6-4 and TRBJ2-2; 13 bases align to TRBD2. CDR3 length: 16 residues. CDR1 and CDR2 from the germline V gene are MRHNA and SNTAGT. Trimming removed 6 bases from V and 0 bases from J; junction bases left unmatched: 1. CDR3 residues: CASRGLAGSNTGELFF. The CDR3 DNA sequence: TGTGCCAGCAGGGGACTAGCGGGGTCGAACACCGGGGAGCTGTTTTTT.

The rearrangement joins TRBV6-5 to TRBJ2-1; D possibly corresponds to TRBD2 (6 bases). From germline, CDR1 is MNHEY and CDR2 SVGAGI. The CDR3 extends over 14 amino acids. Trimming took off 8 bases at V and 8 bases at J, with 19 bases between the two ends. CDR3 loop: CASGVTSLRDEQFF. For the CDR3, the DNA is TGTGCCAGCGGAGTAACTAGCCTCCGGGATGAGCAGTTCTTC.

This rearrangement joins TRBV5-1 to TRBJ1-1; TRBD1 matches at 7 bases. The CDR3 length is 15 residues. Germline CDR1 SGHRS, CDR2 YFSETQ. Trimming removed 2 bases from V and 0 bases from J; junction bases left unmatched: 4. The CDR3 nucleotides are TGCGCCAGCAGCTTATCGACAGGGTTGAACACTGAAGCTTTCTTT. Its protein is CASSLSTGLNTEAFF.